The rows below give T cell receptor beta chains drawn from one sample of a study of T cell changes during pregnancy in multiple sclerosis. Method: immunoSEQ multiplex PCR; TCRdb's copy keeps in-frame clones and lacks some. The data show tens of thousands of clones, over 80% seen once. This material consisted of peripheral blood, taken in the first trimester of pregnancy. The receptors shown here come from a female donor with multiple sclerosis, enrolled in a pregnancy study. Both conserved end residues are part of each CDR3. The order of the fields is J gene, V gene, CDR3 protein.

>TRBJ2-5|TRBV14
CASSPLPGVRETQYF
>TRBJ1-5|TRBV29-1
CSVEVGGKIQPQHF
>TRBJ2-6|TRBV7-3
CASSLLLPGSGANVLTF
>TRBJ2-5|TRBV28
CASRAQTQYF
>TRBJ1-4|TRBV7-9
CASSSTGGNEKLFF
>TRBJ2-1|TRBV6-4
CASSGTSGAYNEQFF
>TRBJ2-5|TRBV28
CASSLGRVFFQETQYF
>TRBJ2-3|TRBV6-9
CAILGWAYF
>TRBJ2-3|TRBV27
CASRRSEATDTQYF
>TRBJ2-5|TRBV19
CASSPGTGLGETQYF
>TRBJ1-5|TRBV11-2
CASTASRRVNQPQHF
>TRBJ2-3|TRBV5-4
CASSLGQEGGTDTQYF
>TRBJ2-1|TRBV7-2
CASSSIPIAHGDEQFF
>TRBJ1-1|TRBV5-1
CASSLWGQGSTEAFF
>TRBJ2-7|TRBV11-1
CATAGTGSYEQYF
>TRBJ1-2|TRBV7-2
CASRPTVGAANYGYTF
>TRBJ2-5|TRBV19
CASRAFGSQETQYF
>TRBJ2-3|TRBV25-1
CASSEYSRRPTDTQYF
>TRBJ2-1|TRBV30
CAWSFRTSGNNEQFF
>TRBJ2-2|TRBV27
CASSLLPGEAGELFF
>TRBJ2-2|TRBV6-5
CASSPGTSGPGELFF
>TRBJ2-7|TRBV19
CASSMDRGSQPYEQYF
>TRBJ2-7|TRBV6-4
CASSPTGSGYEQYF
>TRBJ1-1|TRBV5-4
CASSVGTRGTMNTEAFF
>TRBJ2-2|TRBV5-1
CASSLIAGANTGELFF
>TRBJ2-1|TRBV27
CASSQALHYNEQFF
>TRBJ2-5|TRBV5-1
CASSLGLPQETQYF
>TRBJ1-5|TRBV6-6
CASSSTGSSMPQHF
>TRBJ2-4|TRBV29-1
CSVEDRGMDLAKNIQYF
>TRBJ1-2|TRBV28
CASRLDYGYTF
>TRBJ2-7|TRBV4-2
CASSQGAGRYEQYF
>TRBJ2-1|TRBV4-3
CASSQDWVLAGPEQFF
>TRBJ2-7|TRBV10-3
CAISGGGTFYEQYF
>TRBJ2-3|TRBV7-9
CASSSSRGGGDTQYF
>TRBJ2-2|TRBV4-1
CASSPPIRRPTSGRWTGELFF
>TRBJ2-2|TRBV6-5
CASSYGTGVAGELFF
>TRBJ2-1|TRBV18
CASSLNSGSSYNEQFF
>TRBJ2-3|TRBV9
CASSEGTGRTDTQYF
>TRBJ2-3|TRBV7-9
CASSPLTSGRSDSTDTQYF
>TRBJ2-1|TRBV9
CASSVEGLAGISEQFF
>TRBJ2-6|TRBV19
CASSPQGTGANVLTF
>TRBJ1-2|TRBV11-2
CASSLAGQGAAGYTF
>TRBJ1-1|TRBV19
CASQEGGNTEAFF
>TRBJ1-1|TRBV28
CASSFPLPGQGSGTEAFF
>TRBJ2-5|TRBV7-3
CASSQTGGETQYF
>TRBJ2-5|TRBV6-1
CASSDNSGSGQETQYF
>TRBJ2-3|TRBV7-9
CASSNRDYLTDTQYF
>TRBJ2-6|TRBV19
CASNRAFSGANVLTF
>TRBJ2-3|TRBV9
CASSVDPSGRQKDTQYF
>TRBJ2-5|TRBV19
CASSNPGVQETQYF
>TRBJ2-1|TRBV7-2
CASSSQLSGTYNEQFF
>TRBJ1-3|TRBV2
CASRKQGAAGNTIYF